This T cell receptor beta chain was sequenced for a study of kidney transplant recipient with SARS-CoV-2 infection. TCRdb redid the calling of the reads with MiXCR, one entry per CDR3 protein. The sample lists 200,000 to 300,000 distinct CDR3 sequences, 29% occurring once. This clonotype was recorded many times. The CDR3 runs to 15 residues. Germline V lookup: CDR1 MNHEY, CDR2 SVGAGI. V was clipped by 6 bases and J by 4 bases, with 16 bases between them. The chain combines TRBV6-5 with TRBJ1-5, with D maybe TRBD1 (5 bases). The sample was a blood sample, taken at baseline and on day 111 from a kidney transplant recipient. The clonotype originates from a male patient younger than 45 who had COVID-19 and was a kidney transplant recipient. Some T cells may be the graft donor's. CDR3 loop: CASRSSGTENQPQHF. CDR3 DNA: TGTGCCAGCAGGTCGTCCGGGACTGAGAATCAGCCCCAGCATTTT.